This T cell receptor (beta chain) comes out of a study of T cells in Graves' hyperthyroidism and ophthalmopathy. Study at large: Initial diagnosis, before any treatment, was when peripheral blood was collected. Findings and limits, study-wide: Median prediction lead before ophthalmopathy onset was around 7 months with the model.

This clonotype was detected many times. Its antigen is still unknown. The CDR3 length is 14 residues. V lost 2 bases and J 5 bases, leaving 10 bases between the germline ends. The V gene's germline CDR1 is MNHEY and CDR2 SVGEGT. Amplification targeted TCR beta CDR3 regions from RNA transcripts. A set of HTBI primers served as the primers for a first-round RT-PCR of the TCR CDR3. TCRdb ran MiXCR on the multiplex PCR reads and lists one entry per CDR3 protein. The sample consists of roughly 350,000 distinct CDR3 sequences, more than 11% of them appearing once. Hyperthyroidism patients were newly diagnosed, had disease duration under 2 months, and were aged 18 to 65 years. Diagnoses rested on clinical symptoms, serum thyroxine and TRAb, thyroid ultrasound and orbital computed tomography.

Sequences were obtained from blood. The sequence derives from a woman in her 30s with Graves' hyperthyroidism. This sequence joins TRBV6-2 or TRBV6-3 and TRBJ1-5; D not resolved. The CDR3 spells CASSYNRLDQPQHF. The DNA of the CDR3 is TGTGCCAGCAGTTACAACAGACTAGATCAGCCCCAGCATTTT.